Described below is a single TCR beta chain sequence and its context. Assignments of participants to cohorts depended upon their own reported clinical history. The entry originates in a study of blood T cell repertoires in COVID-19. Sequencing used immunoSEQ multiplex PCR; TCRdb keeps in-frame clones, though not all of them. The top ten hold 3% to 4% of the sample, which has under 250,000 clones, 82% seen once. V lost 5 bases and J lost 7; bases outside the gene matches: 5. The CDR3 runs 12 residues. Sequenced: PBMCs or T cells enriched from blood (not recorded which). The receptor comes from a woman aged 60-70 years who had recovered from COVID-19. The rearrangement links TRBV12-3 or TRBV12-4 to TRBJ2-7, with TRBD1 matching 7 bases. CDR3 nucleotides: TGTGCCAGCAGTAGACAGGGCTCAGAGCAGTACTTC. Protein product: CASSRQGSEQYF.